These 28 T cell receptor beta chains were sequenced from one sample in a study of T cells and Merkel cell carcinoma outcomes. Profiling relied on immunoSEQ multiplex PCR, and the TCRdb table lists in-frame clones only, not all of them. Of over 2,500 clones listed, around 95% are singletons. The sequencing sample was made of tumor tissue from Merkel cell carcinoma. The receptors originated from a human donor with Merkel cell carcinoma.

J is TRBJ2-7 and V is TRBV2; possible D gene TRBD1, 5 bases. This CDR3 spans 11 amino acids. Germline V lookup: CDR1 SNHLY, CDR2 FYNNEI. CDR3 loop: CVQGGVYEQYF. The CDR3 DNA reads TGTGTCCAGGGCGGCGTCTACGAGCAGTACTTC.

This sequence joins TRBV28 and TRBJ1-1; a possible D gene is TRBD1 (5 bases). CDR3 length: 14 residues. The V gene lost 3 bases and the J gene lost 5 bases, with 13 bases spanning the gap. In germline, CDR1 is MDHEN, CDR2 SYDVKM. The CDR3 DNA follows: TGTGCCAGCAGTTTCCCGCACGGGGGGACTGAAGCTTTCTTT. Residues: CASSFPHGGTEAFF.

V gene TRBV28 combines with J gene TRBJ2-7, with 8 bases aligning to TRBD2. This CDR3 is 12 amino acids long. Germline V gene data show CDR1 as MDHEN and CDR2 as SYDVKM. With V trimmed by 7 bases and J by 2 bases, 1 base remained unmatched. The CDR3 nucleotides are TGTGCCAGCACCGGGGGGGCCTACGAGCAGTACTTC. This encodes CASTGGAYEQYF.

The rearrangement joins TRBV13 to TRBJ1-6; D is unclear. CDR3 length: 13 residues. Trimming pared 0 bases from V and 10 bases from J, leaving 7 bases between. The germline V gene has CDR1 PRHDT and CDR2 FYEKMQ (reference sequence). This CDR3 reads CASSLGLTSPLHF. CDR3 DNA: TGTGCCAGCAGCTTAGGCCTTACCTCACCCCTCCACTTT.

The chain has TRBV7-2 and TRBJ2-2; possibly TRBD2 for D (6 bases). Per germline, CDR1 SGHTA and CDR2 FQGNSA. The germline V and J ends were trimmed by 2 bases and 3 bases, with 13 bases remaining between them. The CDR3 is made up of 16 amino acids. In DNA form, the CDR3 reads TGTGCCAGCAGCTTATCGCGGCAGCGGGACACCGGGGAGCTGTTTTTT. Its protein is CASSLSRQRDTGELFF.

J is TRBJ2-3 and V is TRBV11-2, with D tentatively TRBD1 or TRBD2 (5 bases each). The CDR3 length is 17 residues. The V end lost 1 base, the J end lost 6 bases, and 20 bases lay between the germline ends. The germline V gene has CDR1 SGHAT and CDR2 FQNNGV. The CDR3 nucleotides read TGTGCCAGCAGCTTAGTGAATCCAGGGCGCGGGTCCGATACGCAGTATTTT. This codes for CASSLVNPGRGSDTQYF.

This CDR3 is CASSSSTDTQYF. The CDR3 region has the DNA TGTGCCAGCAGCTCCAGCACAGATACGCAGTATTTT. This chain links TRBV5-4 with TRBJ2-3; D gene unclear. In germline, CDR1 is SGHNT, CDR2 YYREEE (reference sequence). V was shortened by 3 bases and J by 0 bases, with 2 bases between the two germline ends. The CDR3 totals 12 residues.

The chain is built from TRBV27 and TRBJ2-7; tentatively, D is TRBD2 (6 bases). The CDR3 totals 14 residues. The V gene's germline CDR1 is MNHEY and CDR2 SMNVEV (reference sequence). Trimming took off 5 bases at V and 2 bases at J, with 13 bases between the two ends. DNA for the CDR3: TGTGCCAGCAGTCGATCGGGACTTGCCTACGAGCAGTACTTC. Residues: CASSRSGLAYEQYF.

The chain combines TRBV19 with TRBJ2-2; possible D gene TRBD2, 5 bases. The CDR3 covers 14 residues. Germline V gives CDR1 LNHDA, CDR2 SQIVND (reference sequence). Trimming pared 0 bases from V and 8 bases from J, leaving 10 bases between. CDR3 nucleotide sequence: TGTGCCAGTAGTATAGATTGGACGGGGGGGGAGCTGTTTTTT. Translated, it gives CASSIDWTGGELFF. Together with reference TRBV19 and TRBJ2-2, the CDR3 gives the full variable domain: DGGITQSPKYLFRKEGQNVTLSCEQNLNHDAMYWYRQDPGQGLRLIYYSQIVNDFQKGDIAEGYSVSREKKESFPLTVTSAQKNPTAFYLCASSIDWTGGELFFGEGSRLTVL.

The chain uses TRBV7-3 and TRBJ2-1; 9 nucleotides line up with TRBD2. CDR1 and CDR2 (germline): SGHTA, FQGTGA. J lost 0 bases, V lost 3 bases, and 6 bases had no gene match. This CDR3 comprises 17 residues. The CDR3 DNA is TGTGCCAGCAGCTTGTCGCTAGCGGGGAGCTCCTACAATGAGCAGTTCTTC. It specifies CASSLSLAGSSYNEQFF.

This clone was seen only once. The V and J genes are TRBV4-2 and TRBJ1-2, with 7 bases identical to TRBD1. Germline lookup yields CDR1 LGHNA and CDR2 YNFKEQ. The CDR3 runs 15 residues. V shed 4 bases, J shed 8 bases, and the junction held 13 bases outside the gene matches. Written as DNA, the CDR3 is TGTGCCAGCAGCCTAGACCTAGACAGGGCGAAGGGCTACACCTTC. Protein sequence: CASSLDLDRAKGYTF.

The CDR3 nucleotides read TGTGCCAGCGGGACAGGGTACAATGAGCAGTTCTTC. The encoded protein is CASGTGYNEQFF. V and J are TRBV9 and TRBJ2-1; 9 nucleotides line up with TRBD1. This CDR3 comprises 12 residues. J gave up 4 bases and V 7 bases, and 0 bases lay outside the gene matches. The germline CDR1 and CDR2 sequences are SGDLS and YYNGEE.

V is TRBV9 and J is TRBJ2-2; TRBD2 might be the D (5 bases). CDR1 and CDR2 (germline): SGDLS, YYNGEE. V was pared by 0 bases and J by 7 bases, with 13 bases between. The CDR3 contains 15 residues. CDR3: CASSVAFGGIGELFF. CDR3 coding DNA: TGTGCCAGCAGCGTAGCGTTCGGAGGTATCGGGGAGCTGTTTTTT.

The chain joins TRBV9 to TRBJ2-1; D not resolved. The CDR3 is made up of 13 amino acids. CDR1 SGDLS and CDR2 YYNGEE come from the germline V gene. Trimming removed 0 bases at V and 10 bases at J, with 11 bases between. This chain's CDR3 is CASSVDSGLEQFF. The CDR3 region has the DNA TGTGCCAGCAGCGTAGATTCTGGGTTAGAGCAGTTCTTC.

The V call is TRBV7-8, the J call TRBJ1-4, with 11 bases aligning to TRBD1. The CDR3 is 18 amino acids. CDR1 is SGHVS and CDR2 is FQNEAQ in the germline V gene. Unmatched junction bases numbered 19, after V lost 8 bases and J lost 8 bases. The CDR3 region is CASGAPAGQGVPEEKLFF. CDR3 DNA: TGTGCCAGCGGGGCACCCGCGGGACAGGGGGTCCCGGAGGAAAAACTGTTTTTT. Full variable domain (missing parts from reference TRBV7-8 and TRBJ1-4): GAGVSQSPRYKVAKRGQDVALRCDPISGHVSLFWYQQALGQGPEFLTYFQNEAQLDKSGLPSDRFFAERPEGSVSTLKIQRTQQEDSAVYLCASGAPAGQGVPEEKLFFGSGTQLSVL.

The genes are TRBV19 and TRBJ2-3; the match to TRBD2 covers 7 bases. CDR1 is LNHDA and CDR2 is SQIVND in the germline V gene (reference sequence). This CDR3 spans 15 amino acids. The V and J ends lost 3 bases and 2 bases, in that order; junction bases with no gene match: 5. CDR3 region: CASSIREGATDTQYF. The CDR3 nucleotides read TGTGCCAGTAGTATTAGGGAGGGAGCCACAGATACGCAGTATTTT.

This chain uses TRBV13 with TRBJ2-7; 7 bases are shared with TRBD1. V lost 5 bases to trimming and J lost 1 base; unmatched junction nucleotides: 2. Germline V lookup: CDR1 PRHDT, CDR2 FYEKMQ (reference sequence). This CDR3 contains 13 residues. CDR3: CASSRDSSYEQYF. CDR3 in DNA: TGTGCCAGCAGCCGGGACAGTTCCTACGAGCAGTACTTC.

The chain employs TRBV7-8 and TRBJ2-2; D not resolved. The CDR3 covers 13 residues. CDR1 is SGHVS, CDR2 FQNEAQ, per germline. The V end was cut by 2 bases, the J end by 6 bases, with 7 bases between. In DNA, the CDR3 is TGTGCCAGCAGCTTAAAAAGACCCGGGGAGCTGTTTTTT. This sequence encodes CASSLKRPGELFF.

This clone was seen a single time. V and J are TRBV5-5 and TRBJ1-2, with D unclear. There are 13 residues in the CDR3. The V end was cut by 3 bases, the J end by 5 bases, with 11 bases between. From germline, CDR1 is SGHKS and CDR2 YYEKEE (reference sequence). The CDR3 DNA reads as TGTGCCAGCAGCTCGGACGGACCTTATGGCTACACCTTC. This sequence encodes CASSSDGPYGYTF.

The chain joins TRBV19 to TRBJ1-1; D perhaps matches TRBD1 (5 bases). V was trimmed by 6 bases and J by 4 bases, leaving 18 bases between them. Germline CDR1 and CDR2: LNHDA and SQIVND (reference sequence). The CDR3 spans 15 residues. The CDR3 sequence is CASSPSVGLGTEAFF. In DNA form, the CDR3 reads TGTGCCAGTAGCCCCTCCGTGGGGCTGGGCACTGAAGCTTTCTTT.

The chain uses TRBV5-1 and TRBJ2-2; D unresolved. The germline V and J ends were trimmed by 2 bases and 7 bases, with 3 bases remaining between them. Germline V lookup: CDR1 SGHRS, CDR2 YFSETQ. The CDR3 runs 11 residues. CDR3 sequence (DNA): TGCGCCAGCAGCTTCGGCGGGGAGCTGTTTTTT. It codes for CASSFGGELFF.

The gene calls are TRBV10-3 and TRBJ1-5; weak D call: TRBD1 (6 bases). Trimming stripped 4 bases from V and 5 bases from J, with 9 bases between. The CDR3 sequence is 13 residues long. The germline gives CDR1 ENHRY, CDR2 SYGVKD. CDR3 bases: TGTGCCATCAGTGGACAGGAGGATCAGCCCCAGCATTTT. It yields the protein CAISGQEDQPQHF.

The chain carries TRBV5-6 and TRBJ2-7, with unresolved D. V dropped 0 bases and J dropped 2 bases, with 12 bases sitting between them. Germline V gene data show CDR1 as SGHDT and CDR2 as YYEEEE. CDR3 length: 15 residues. This chain's CDR3 is CASSLGRRRPYEQYF. CDR3 nucleotide sequence: TGTGCCAGCAGCTTGGGACGGCGAAGGCCCTACGAGCAGTACTTC.

The V and J genes are TRBV5-6 and TRBJ1-2; D is ambiguous. Trimming removed 4 bases from V and 5 bases from J, with 12 bases in between. CDR1 is SGHDT, CDR2 YYEEEE, per germline. CDR3 length equals 13 residues. CDR3 region: CASSQIMEYGYTF. The CDR3 coding sequence is TGTGCCAGCAGCCAGATTATGGAGTATGGCTACACCTTC.

The genes are TRBV9 and TRBJ1-2; D remains unclear. Germline CDR1 SGDLS, CDR2 YYNGEE. This CDR3 has 13 amino acids. With 2 bases removed from V and 2 bases from J, the gap between germline ends came to 7 bases. The CDR3 sequence is CASSVGVNYGYTF. The CDR3 bases are TGTGCCAGCAGCGTTGGCGTCAACTATGGCTACACCTTC.

The chain carries TRBV28 and TRBJ2-4, with D tentatively TRBD1 (6 bases). V was cut by 5 bases and J by 7 bases, with 21 bases left in between. Germline V gene lookup returns CDR1 MDHEN and CDR2 SYDVKM. The CDR3 totals 16 residues. CDR3 loop: CASSGPWTAGDNIQYF. In DNA form, the CDR3 reads TGTGCCAGCAGTGGGCCCTGGACAGCTGGGGATAACATTCAGTACTTC.

Note on this clone: One end of the junction fails to match germline, which may point to a read error. This same CDR3 is encoded by further DNA sequences in the sample. This chain joins TRBV4-3 and TRBJ1-5; no firm D call. The CDR3 is 15 amino acids. Looked up from germline, CDR1 is LGHNA and CDR2 is YSLEER. CDR3 protein: CASSQDRETNQPQHF. The CDR3 DNA reads TGCGCCAGCAGTCAAGACCGGGAGACCAATCAGCCCCAGCATTTT.

The V and J genes are TRBV7-9 and TRBJ2-5; D unresolved. V gave up 0 bases and J gave up 2 bases, with 4 bases separating them. The CDR3 consists of 13 residues. Germline CDR1 reads SEHNR; CDR2 reads FQNEAQ (reference sequence). The CDR3 reads CASSLATQETQYF. As DNA, the CDR3 is TGTGCCAGCAGCTTAGCGACACAAGAGACCCAGTACTTC.